The rows below give T cell receptor beta chains drawn from one sample of a study of blood T cell repertoires in COVID-19. The protocol was immunoSEQ multiplex PCR, while the TCRdb copy is restricted to in-frame clones and leaves out a portion. The profile shows 25,000 to 35,000 clones, approximately 88% of them singletons. Sequenced input: peripheral blood. The receptors were sampled from a man aged 60 to 75 with COVID-19, enrolled during active disease. Each CDR3 is given with its conserved first and last residue. D genes are given only for firm matches. Only some rows state a clone size, as once, few, many or a class for expanded clones.

J gene: TRBJ1-4; clone size: NA; D gene: NA; V gene: TRBV24-1; CDR3 DNA: TGTGCCACCAGCTCACCCCGCCCGGAGGGGGAAAAACTGTTTTTT; CDR3 protein: CATSSPRPEGEKLFF
J gene: TRBJ1-1; clone size: NA; D gene: NA; V gene: TRBV5-5; CDR3 DNA: TGTGCCAGCAGCTTGGCAGGGAACACTGAAGCTTTCTTT; CDR3 protein: CASSLAGNTEAFF
J gene: TRBJ1-2; clone size: once; D gene: NA; V gene: TRBV28; CDR3 DNA: TGTGCCAGCAGTTTATTACAGTCCTCTGGCTACACCTTC; CDR3 protein: CASSLLQSSGYTF
J gene: TRBJ2-1; clone size: NA; D gene: NA; V gene: TRBV7-9; CDR3 DNA: TGTGCCAGCAGCTTCCTTAGTTCGTCGCCCCCCGTTAGCTACAATGAGCAGTTCTTC; CDR3 protein: CASSFLSSSPPVSYNEQFF
J gene: TRBJ1-2; clone size: once; D gene: NA; V gene: TRBV18; CDR3 DNA: TGTGCCAGCTCGACCCGAGCGGGACTATCCTTGGGCTACACCTTC; CDR3 protein: CASSTRAGLSLGYTF
J gene: TRBJ2-2; clone size: NA; D gene: TRBD1; V gene: TRBV13; CDR3 DNA: TGTGCCAGCAGCCACAGTGGGACAGGGAACACCGGGGAGCTGTTTTTT; CDR3 protein: CASSHSGTGNTGELFF
J gene: TRBJ2-7; clone size: NA; D gene: NA; V gene: TRBV3-1/TRBV3-2; CDR3 DNA: TGTGCCAGCAGCCATGGTATGAGCTACGAGCAGTACTTC; CDR3 protein: CASSHGMSYEQYF
J gene: TRBJ2-7; clone size: NA; D gene: NA; V gene: TRBV2; CDR3 DNA: TGTGCCAGTAAGACTAGTAGGGCCTACGAGCAGTACTTC; CDR3 protein: CASKTSRAYEQYF
J gene: TRBJ1-2; clone size: NA; D gene: TRBD1; V gene: TRBV2; CDR3 DNA: TGTGCCAGCCGTACAGGGGAAGTGAGGGGCTACACCTTC; CDR3 protein: CASRTGEVRGYTF
J gene: TRBJ2-1; clone size: NA; D gene: TRBD1; V gene: TRBV7-6; CDR3 DNA: TGTGCCAGCAGCCCACAGGGGACAGGGGGTTTGGATGAGCAGTTCTTC; CDR3 protein: CASSPQGTGGLDEQFF
J gene: TRBJ2-3; clone size: NA; D gene: TRBD2; V gene: TRBV27; CDR3 DNA: TGTGCCAGCAGTCTAGCGGCTAGCACAGATACGCAGTATTTT; CDR3 protein: CASSLAASTDTQYF
J gene: TRBJ2-7; clone size: NA; D gene: NA; V gene: TRBV7-8; CDR3 DNA: TGTGCCAGCAGCCCGCGGCTGGCTTGGTACGAGCAGTACTTC; CDR3 protein: CASSPRLAWYEQYF
J gene: TRBJ2-7; clone size: NA; D gene: TRBD2; V gene: TRBV28; CDR3 DNA: TGTGCCAGCAGTTTATTGAGGACTAGCGGGGCCTCCTACGAGCAGTACTTC; CDR3 protein: CASSLLRTSGASYEQYF
J gene: TRBJ2-7; clone size: NA; D gene: TRBD1; V gene: TRBV19; CDR3 DNA: TGTGCCAGTAGTACCGACCGACAGGGGGCAAACGAGCAGTACTTC; CDR3 protein: CASSTDRQGANEQYF
J gene: TRBJ1-4; clone size: once; D gene: NA; V gene: TRBV10-3; CDR3 DNA: TGTGCCATCAGTGACAGGAATGAAAAACTGTTTTTT; CDR3 protein: CAISDRNEKLFF
J gene: TRBJ1-1; clone size: once; D gene: NA; V gene: TRBV19; CDR3 DNA: TGTGCCAGTAGTGCCCTGGAGGCGAACACTGAAGCTTTCTTT; CDR3 protein: CASSALEANTEAFF
J gene: TRBJ1-6; clone size: NA; D gene: NA; V gene: TRBV4-1; CDR3 DNA: TGCGCCAGCAGCCGAGGAGTTGCCCGCTCCTATAATTCACCCCTCCACTTT; CDR3 protein: CASSRGVARSYNSPLHF
J gene: TRBJ2-6; clone size: NA; D gene: TRBD1; V gene: TRBV11-3; CDR3 DNA: TGTGCCAGCAGCTTAGGTAGGGGACAGGGCACCAACGTCCTGACTTTC; CDR3 protein: CASSLGRGQGTNVLTF
J gene: TRBJ2-1; clone size: NA; D gene: TRBD1; V gene: TRBV5-1; CDR3 DNA: TGCGCCAGCAGCCCGATAGGACAGGGCCGCATCGGTGAGCAGTTCTTC; CDR3 protein: CASSPIGQGRIGEQFF
J gene: TRBJ2-7; clone size: once; D gene: NA; V gene: TRBV7-9; CDR3 DNA: TGTGCCAGCAGCTTACATAGGACAGCGGGATCCTACGAGCAGTACTTC; CDR3 protein: CASSLHRTAGSYEQYF